The 18 T cell receptor beta chains below all came from one sample that was sequenced in a study of identical twins. MiXCR was run by TCRdb on the 5' RACE reads, yielding one entry per CDR3 protein. The sample has around 490,000 distinct CDR3 sequences, about 22% seen once. Separately, the same data were catalogued under a study of yellow fever vaccine responses in identical twins.

The sequencing input was CD4+ T cells sorted from blood. The receptors stem from a woman aged 18 to 35 in good health.

This clonotype has only a few counts. This sequence joins TRBV20-1 and TRBJ2-6, with TRBD1 as a possible D gene (5 bases). V shed 5 bases and J shed 0 bases, with 20 bases lying between them. CDR3 length equals 18 residues. Germline values: CDR1 DFQATT, CDR2 SNEGSKA (reference sequence). In DNA, the CDR3 is TGCAGTGCTCCGCGGTTCAGGGTTGCGGACTCTGGGGCCAACGTCCTGACTTTC. Translated, it gives CSAPRFRVADSGANVLTF.

V is TRBV3-1 and J is TRBJ2-1; D is perhaps TRBD1 (6 bases). CDR3 length: 16 amino acids. From germline, CDR1 is LGHDT and CDR2 YNNKEL (reference sequence). Trimming stripped 1 base from V and 3 bases from J, with 13 bases between. This chain's CDR3 is CASSQGVQGLYNEQFF. In DNA form, the CDR3 reads TGTGCCAGCAGCCAAGGCGTGCAGGGGCTCTACAATGAGCAGTTCTTC.

V is TRBV20-1 and J is TRBJ2-1, with TRBD2 matching over 14 bases. The CDR3 runs to 15 residues. Germline CDR1 DFQATT, CDR2 SNEGSKA (reference sequence). V dropped 4 bases and J dropped 8; count of bases not matched to a gene: 7. The CDR3, as DNA: TGCAGTGCTAAAACGGGACTAGCGGGAGTTGATGAGCAGTTCTTC. It is translated as CSAKTGLAGVDEQFF.

This clonotype was seen only a few times. The V call is TRBV3-1, the J call TRBJ2-3; D gene uncertain. CDR3 length equals 15 residues. The V end lost 4 bases, the J end lost 1 base, and 12 bases lay between the germline ends. Germline CDR1 and CDR2: LGHDT and YNNKEL (reference sequence). CDR3 in amino acids: CASSLTLEGTDTQYF. The CDR3 region has the DNA TGTGCCAGCAGCCTCACCCTAGAGGGCACAGATACGCAGTATTTT.

The CDR3 DNA follows: TGCGCCAGCAGCTTTTCGAGGACTATAAATGAGCAGTTCTTC. This gives the protein CASSFSRTINEQFF. The J gene is TRBJ2-1, the V gene TRBV5-1, with D possibly being TRBD2 (6 bases). The CDR3 loop spans 14 amino acids. Trimming stripped 2 bases from V and 7 bases from J, with 13 bases between. Germline values: CDR1 SGHRS, CDR2 YFSETQ. Drawing the rest from reference TRBV5-1 and TRBJ2-1, the complete variable domain is KAGVTQTPRYLIKTRGQQVTLSCSPISGHRSVSWYQQTPGQGLQFLFEYFSETQRNKGNFPGRFSGRQFSNSRSEMNVSTLELGDSALYLCASSFSRTINEQFFGPGTRLTVL.

The gene calls are TRBV7-9 and TRBJ2-4; 10 nucleotides agree with TRBD2. V lost 1 base, J lost 0 bases, and 3 bases stayed unmatched. The CDR3 sequence is 17 residues long. Germline CDR1 is SEHNR and CDR2 is FQNEAQ (reference sequence). This chain's CDR3 is CASSLDRLAGAKNIQYF. The CDR3 nucleotides are TGTGCCAGCAGCTTAGACCGACTAGCGGGAGCCAAAAACATTCAGTACTTC.

V usage is TRBV20-1 and J usage is TRBJ1-1, with 8 bases lining up with TRBD1. CDR3 length equals 14 residues. Germline V gene lookup returns CDR1 DFQATT and CDR2 SNEGSKA (reference sequence). The ends lost 5 bases at V and 1 base at J; junction bases unmatched: 6. This CDR3 is CSAVRTGKNTEAFF. The CDR3 bases are TGCAGTGCTGTAAGGACAGGGAAGAACACTGAAGCTTTCTTT.

The gene calls are TRBV27 and TRBJ2-7; D is undetermined. Germline CDR1 is MNHEY and CDR2 is SMNVEV (reference sequence). The V and J ends lost 2 bases and 5 bases respectively, with 19 bases between them. The CDR3 length is 16 residues. CDR3 coding DNA: TGTGCCAGCAGTTTACGGTCCACAGTCCTGGGTAACGAGCAGTACTTC. It is translated as CASSLRSTVLGNEQYF.

This clonotype has more than one count but fewer than ten. The chain recombines TRBV29-1 with TRBJ1-1; D is unclear. Trimming cost V 1 base and J 5 bases, with 8 bases left between them. CDR3 length: 12 residues. Germline V gives CDR1 SQVTM, CDR2 ANQGSEA. CDR3 residues: CSVEVGVTEAFF. As DNA, the CDR3 is TGCAGCGTTGAAGTCGGGGTTACTGAAGCTTTCTTT. Drawing the rest from reference TRBV29-1 and TRBJ1-1, the complete variable domain is SAVISQKPSRDICQRGTSLTIQCQVDSQVTMMFWYRQQPGQSLTLIATANQGSEATYESGFVIDKFPISRPNLTFSTLTVSNMSPEDSSIYLCSVEVGVTEAFFGQGTRLTVV.

The sample holds a few counts of this clonotype. The chain links TRBV12-3 or TRBV12-4 to TRBJ2-2, with D maybe TRBD2 (5 bases). The CDR3 totals 12 residues. Trimming removed 5 bases at V and 7 bases at J, with 8 bases between. CDR3 nucleotides: TGTGCCAGCAGTCGCCGGGGCGGGGAGCTGTTTTTT. Amino acid sequence: CASSRRGGELFF.

This clonotype was recorded a few times. The chain uses TRBV7-2 and TRBJ2-3; a weak D match, TRBD2 (7 bases). Trimming removed 1 base at V and 6 bases at J, with 17 bases between. Germline CDR1 reads SGHTA; CDR2 reads FQGNSA. CDR3 length: 16 amino acids. CDR3 DNA sequence: TGTGCCAGCAGCTTAGTGGGGGGGCTCCCAACGGATACGCAGTATTTT. Translating it yields CASSLVGGLPTDTQYF.

The gene calls are TRBV12-3 or TRBV12-4 and TRBJ2-7; no clear D gene. V was pared by 4 bases and J by 1 base, with 8 bases between. This CDR3 comprises 13 residues. As DNA, the CDR3 is TGTGCCAGCAGTTCGCCCGGGTCCTACGAGCAGTACGTC. Its translation: CASSSPGSYEQYV.

In this sample, this clonotype turned up a few times. The chain carries TRBV5-1 and TRBJ2-5, with 12 positions matching TRBD2. The CDR3 totals 15 residues. The V gene's germline CDR1 is SGHRS and CDR2 YFSETQ. V lost 0 bases to trimming and J lost 4 bases; unmatched junction nucleotides: 1. The CDR3, as DNA: TGCGCCAGCAGCTTGGGACTAGCGGGAGTAGAGACCCAGTACTTC. Translation: CASSLGLAGVETQYF.

The chain links TRBV20-1 to TRBJ2-1; possibly TRBD1 or TRBD2 for D (5 bases each). The CDR3 runs 11 residues. Between the trimmed V and J ends, which lost 6 bases and 10 bases, there was a span of 13 bases. Germline V gene data show CDR1 as DFQATT and CDR2 as SNEGSKA (reference sequence). CDR3 sequence (DNA): TGCAGTGCGAGTCCCGGGACCGAGCAGTTCTTC. Residues: CSASPGTEQFF.

The rearrangement uses TRBV12-3 or TRBV12-4 and TRBJ2-7, with 8 bases fitting TRBD2. CDR3 length: 16 residues. V shed 2 bases, J shed 6 bases, and the junction held 12 bases outside the gene matches. The CDR3 here is CASSLLQGLDVREQYF. DNA of the CDR3: TGTGCCAGCAGTTTACTACAGGGACTAGATGTCCGCGAGCAGTACTTC.

This clonotype has just one count. V is TRBV3-1 and J is TRBJ2-3, with 12 bases identical to TRBD2. V lost 2 bases to trimming and J lost 3 bases; unmatched junction nucleotides: 6. Germline V gives CDR1 LGHDT, CDR2 YNNKEL (reference sequence). The CDR3 length is 17 residues. The DNA for the CDR3 is TGTGCCAGCAGCCAATTCCGGACTAGCGGGGAAACAGATACGCAGTATTTT. This gives the protein CASSQFRTSGETDTQYF.

The chain couples TRBV18 to TRBJ2-7; TRBD1 might be the D (6 bases). Per germline, CDR1 KGHSH and CDR2 LQKENI. This CDR3 is built from 15 residues. V gave up 6 bases and J gave up 2 bases, with 17 bases separating them. The CDR3 here is CASSQNRVGPYEQYF. The CDR3 region has the DNA TGTGCCAGCTCCCAGAACAGGGTTGGTCCCTACGAGCAGTACTTC.

This chain connects TRBV3-1 to TRBJ2-5; D possibly corresponds to TRBD1 (5 bases). Trimming cost V 2 bases and J 4 bases, with 11 bases left between them. Germline V gene lookup returns CDR1 LGHDT and CDR2 YNNKEL (reference sequence). There are 14 residues in the CDR3. For the CDR3, the DNA is TGTGCCAGCAGCCAACAGGGCTCCACAGAGACCCAGTACTTC. This encodes CASSQQGSTETQYF.